The text below deals with one T cell receptor beta chain. The source of the sample is a study of control samples from healthy donors and cancer patients. Some clones are missing from TCRdb's copy, which holds only in-frame ones; the method was immunoSEQ multiplex PCR. The table lists 150,000 or so clones, over 85% of them singletons. Germline V gives CDR1 GTSNPN, CDR2 SVGIG (reference sequence). The CDR3 spans 13 residues. The ends were cut back, 2 bases at V and 7 bases at J, with 12 bases in the middle. The sequence came from a man aged 18 to 30 in good health. This chain joins TRBV30 and TRBJ1-5; weak D call: TRBD1 (5 bases). Sequences were obtained from blood. The CDR3 bases are TGTGCCTGGAGTCCGGGGGGAGGACAGCCCCAGCATTTT. It translates to CAWSPGGGQPQHF.